These 27 T cell receptor beta chains were all obtained from the same sample, sequenced in a study of radiotherapy plus CTLA-4 blockade in lung cancer. Using immunoSEQ multiplex PCR, the repertoire was profiled, and TCRdb retains in-frame clones only, with some absent. Counted here are about 98,000 clones, around nine tenths occurring once; the ten biggest clones make up about 5.3%. This specimen was peripheral blood, taken from a patient treated with radiotherapy plus ipilimumab. Receptors were obtained from a human donor with non-small cell lung cancer that progressed on radiotherapy plus ipilimumab.

The V and J genes are TRBV27 and TRBJ2-7; 10 bases are shared with TRBD1. V lost 6 bases, J lost 3 bases, and 8 bases stayed unmatched. Germline CDR1 is MNHEY and CDR2 is SMNVEV (reference sequence). The CDR3 contains 15 residues. In DNA form, the CDR3 reads TGTGCCAGCAGGCCGGGACAGGGGTTTATCTACGAGCAGTACTTC. It codes for CASRPGQGFIYEQYF.

The gene calls are TRBV7-5 and TRBJ2-7; the table names TRBD1, a call not compared with the DNA. TRBV7-5 counts as a pseudogene. This CDR3 has 15 residues. CDR3 nucleotides: TGTGCCAGAAGCTTAGCGTCAGGGGGCCCTTATGAGCAGTACTTC. Its translation: CARSLASGGPYEQYF.

The genes are TRBV29-1 and TRBJ2-7; 9 bases map to TRBD1. This CDR3 spans 16 amino acids. The V and J ends lost 0 bases and 0 bases, in that order; junction bases with no gene match: 6. CDR1 is SQVTM, CDR2 ANQGSEA, per germline. The CDR3 is CSVEDWTGENSYEQYF. CDR3 bases: TGCAGCGTTGAAGATTGGACAGGGGAGAACTCCTACGAGCAGTACTTC.

The chain uses TRBV5-1 and TRBJ1-1, with TRBD1 matching over 7 bases. CDR3 length equals 16 residues. Germline lookup yields CDR1 SGHRS and CDR2 YFSETQ. J was trimmed by 5 bases and V by 4 bases; bases with no gene match: 14. The CDR3 DNA is TGCGCCAGCAGCGGCGGGTCGACAGGGATCATAACTGAAGCTTTCTTT. It yields the protein CASSGGSTGIITEAFF. The full variable domain, completed using reference TRBV5-1 and TRBJ1-1, is KAGVTQTPRYLIKTRGQQVTLSCSPISGHRSVSWYQQTPGQGLQFLFEYFSETQRNKGNFPGRFSGRQFSNSRSEMNVSTLELGDSALYLCASSGGSTGIITEAFFGQGTRLTVV.

The chain has TRBV7-3 and TRBJ2-1; D not resolved. The CDR3 sequence is 12 residues long. In germline, CDR1 is SGHTA, CDR2 FQGTGA. V dropped 0 bases and J dropped 7 bases, with 4 bases sitting between them. The CDR3: CASSLTGNEQFF. The CDR3 DNA reads TGTGCCAGCAGCTTAACTGGTAATGAGCAGTTCTTC.

CDR3 in amino acids: CASSLRGIRVNEQFF. The CDR3 nucleotides are TGTGCCAGCAGCTTACGGGGAATCCGTGTCAATGAGCAGTTCTTC. This chain connects TRBV7-2 to TRBJ2-1; D perhaps matches TRBD2 (5 bases). CDR3 size: 15 residues. CDR1 is SGHTA and CDR2 is FQGNSA in the germline V gene. V lost 2 bases to trimming and J lost 6 bases, with 14 bases between them. The complete variable domain, with remaining parts taken from reference TRBV7-2 and TRBJ2-1, reads GAGVSQSPSNKVTEKGKDVELRCDPISGHTALYWYRQSLGQGLEFLIYFQGNSAPDKSGLPSDRFSAERTGGSVSTLTIQRTQQEDSAVYLCASSLRGIRVNEQFFGPGTRLTVL.

This chain links TRBV6-1 with TRBJ1-5, with a possible D match to TRBD1 (6 bases). The V end was cut by 10 bases, the J end by 6 bases, with 19 bases between. The germline V gene encodes CDR1 MNHNS and CDR2 SASEGT. The CDR3 covers 14 residues. The CDR3 sequence: CATQPTGLGQPQHF. The CDR3 coding sequence is TGTGCCACCCAACCGACAGGTTTGGGTCAGCCCCAGCATTTT.

This clone has just a few counts. The CDR3 nucleotides are TGTGCCAGCAGCTATAGCGGGAGCACAGATACGCAGTATTTT. Translating gives CASSYSGSTDTQYF. V is TRBV7-9 and J is TRBJ2-3, with TRBD2 identical over 7 bases. J was trimmed by 0 bases and V by 4 bases; bases with no gene match: 1. CDR3 length equals 14 residues. Per the germline V gene, CDR1 is SEHNR and CDR2 is FQNEAQ (reference sequence).

V gene TRBV18 combines with J gene TRBJ2-7, with D possibly being TRBD1 (5 bases). The germline V gene has CDR1 KGHSH and CDR2 LQKENI. The CDR3 extends over 14 amino acids. The ends were cut back, 4 bases at V and 5 bases at J, with 15 bases in the middle. CDR3 sequence reads: CASSRQPVPNEQYF. CDR3 nucleotide sequence: TGTGCCAGCTCACGACAGCCCGTCCCCAACGAGCAGTACTTC.

The V gene is TRBV29-1, the J gene TRBJ2-1; the match to TRBD1 covers 9 bases. The CDR3 is 14 amino acids. Germline CDR1 is SQVTM and CDR2 is ANQGSEA. The V gene end was trimmed by 5 bases and the J gene end by 6 bases; junction bases not matched to a gene: 8. CDR3 sequence: CSVPPGTGFNEQFF. Here the CDR3 DNA reads TGCAGCGTTCCCCCCGGGACAGGGTTCAATGAGCAGTTCTTC.

The CDR3 is CASSRSTQGDPTF. The CDR3 nucleotides are TGCGCCAGCAGCCGTTCTACCCAGGGGGACCCTACCTTC. The V and J genes are TRBV5-1 and TRBJ1-2; 7 bases line up with TRBD1. The CDR3 is made up of 13 amino acids. With V trimmed by 4 bases and J by 14 bases, 14 bases remained unmatched. Germline-derived CDR1 and CDR2 are SGHRS and YFSETQ. Variable domain in full (rest from reference TRBV5-1 and TRBJ1-2): KAGVTQTPRYLIKTRGQQVTLSCSPISGHRSVSWYQQTPGQGLQFLFEYFSETQRNKGNFPGRFSGRQFSNSRSEMNVSTLELGDSALYLCASSRSTQGDPTFGSGTRLTVV.

In nucleotides, the CDR3 is TGCAGCGTTGAAGTCACTAGCGGCTCCTACGAGCAGTACTTC. Protein sequence: CSVEVTSGSYEQYF. The V call is TRBV29-1, the J call TRBJ2-7, with TRBD2 matching over 8 bases. Germline CDR1 SQVTM, CDR2 ANQGSEA. Trimming at V came to 1 base and at J to 0 bases, leaving 2 bases not matched to a gene. CDR3 size: 14 residues.

This clone is labeled medium-sized. The chain couples TRBV2 to TRBJ2-2; tentative D call: TRBD2 (5 bases). The V end lost 8 bases, the J end lost 6 bases, and 7 bases lay between the germline ends. The germline CDR1 and CDR2 sequences are SNHLY and FYNNEI. CDR3 size: 11 residues. CDR3 region: CASSSPGELFF. DNA of the CDR3: TGTGCCAGCTCTAGCCCCGGGGAGCTGTTTTTT.

The chain links TRBV2 to TRBJ1-1; no reliable D call. This CDR3 comprises 8 residues. Trimming stripped 9 bases from V and 6 bases from J, with 2 bases between. CDR1 is SNHLY, CDR2 FYNNEI, per germline. CDR3 coding DNA: TGTGCCAGTCCTGAAGCTTTCTTT. This codes for CASPEAFF.

The chain carries TRBV6-6 and TRBJ2-2, with 7 bases matching TRBD2. The CDR3 has 15 residues. The V segment lost 3 bases and the J segment 6 bases; nucleotides outside the gene matches: 7. Per germline, CDR1 MNHNY and CDR2 SVGAGI (reference sequence). CDR3 sequence: CASSYGRVGSGELFF. CDR3 nucleotide sequence: TGTGCCAGCAGTTATGGGAGGGTCGGGTCCGGGGAGCTGTTTTTT.

This chain connects TRBV28 to TRBJ2-1, with TRBD2 as a possible D gene (6 bases). V shed 2 bases and J shed 7 bases, with 18 bases lying between them. Germline V gene data show CDR1 as MDHEN and CDR2 as SYDVKM. This CDR3 is 16 amino acids long. The CDR3 DNA reads as TGTGCCAGCAGTTTACTGGTGGGGGGATCGTGGAATGAGCAGTTCTTC. Translating gives CASSLLVGGSWNEQFF.

The V and J genes are TRBV15 and TRBJ2-5, with D possibly TRBD2 on 7 matching bases. Germline CDR1 and CDR2: LNHNV and YYDKDF (reference sequence). The V gene lost 0 bases and the J gene lost 5 bases, with 13 bases spanning the gap. CDR3 length: 15 amino acids. CDR3 coding DNA: TGTGCCACCAGCAGAGATCCGGGGGGCGTGGAGACCCAGTACTTC. It codes for CATSRDPGGVETQYF.

V and J are TRBV15 and TRBJ2-1; weak D call: TRBD2 (6 bases). Germline CDR1 and CDR2: LNHNV and YYDKDF (reference sequence). The CDR3 is 14 residues long. Trimming pared 5 bases from V and 1 base from J, leaving 9 bases between. DNA of the CDR3: TGTGCCACCAGCTCCGGGGGATCCTACAATGAGCAGTTCTTC. As protein: CATSSGGSYNEQFF.

CDR3 in amino acids: CASSRTAGSGSIYEQYF. CDR3 sequence (DNA): TGTGCCAGCAGCCGAACGGCGGGTAGCGGGAGTATCTACGAGCAGTACTTC. The V and J genes are TRBV11-2 and TRBJ2-7; 9 bases agree with TRBD2. The CDR3 runs to 17 residues. The V gene end was trimmed by 5 bases and the J gene end by 3 bases; junction bases not matched to a gene: 14. CDR1 and CDR2 from the germline V gene are SGHAT and FQNNGV. Drawing the rest from reference TRBV11-2 and TRBJ2-7, the complete variable domain is EAGVAQSPRYKIIEKRQSVAFWCNPISGHATLYWYQQILGQGPKLLIQFQNNGVVDDSQLPKDRFSAERLKGVDSTLKIQPAKLEDSAVYLCASSRTAGSGSIYEQYFGPGTRLTVT.

The rearrangement links TRBV11-2 to TRBJ2-7; no definite D call. This CDR3 has 16 amino acids. The germline V and J ends were trimmed by 3 bases and 4 bases, with 19 bases remaining between them. CDR1 is SGHAT and CDR2 is FQNNGV in the germline V gene. The CDR3 is CASSFSGAETFYEQYF. The CDR3 region has the DNA TGTGCCAGCAGCTTCTCCGGCGCGGAAACTTTTTACGAGCAGTACTTC.

This clone was seen just once. This rearrangement joins TRBV15 to TRBJ1-2; weak D call: TRBD1 (5 bases). Germline CDR1 and CDR2: LNHNV and YYDKDF (reference sequence). This CDR3 has 17 amino acids. V lost 1 base to trimming and J lost 2 bases, with 17 bases between them. The CDR3 DNA reads TGTGCCACCAGCAGAGGTGGTTTGCAGGGAAACAACTATGGCTACACCTTC. It specifies CATSRGGLQGNNYGYTF.

This chain joins TRBV7-3 and TRBJ2-2, with unresolved D. This CDR3 has 13 residues. V dropped 4 bases and J dropped 6 bases, with 9 bases sitting between them. Germline-derived CDR1 and CDR2 are SGHTA and FQGTGA. The CDR3 nucleotides are TGTGCCAGCAGCTCATTCTATCCCGGGGAGCTGTTTTTT. This codes for CASSSFYPGELFF.

Regarding this clone: Other nucleotide sequences from this sample produce the same CDR3. V usage is TRBV5-4 and J usage is TRBJ2-3; D is unclear. In germline, CDR1 is SGHNT, CDR2 YYREEE (reference sequence). V lost 1 base and J 6 bases, leaving 6 bases between the germline ends. The length of the CDR3 is 12 residues. The CDR3 reads CASSLIADTQYF. The CDR3 region has the DNA TGTGCCAGCAGCTTGATCGCGGATACGCAGTATTTT.

The V call is TRBV9, the J call TRBJ1-2; no firm D call. The CDR3 spans 13 residues. Trimming left V 4 bases short and J 2 bases short, with 9 bases between. Germline-derived CDR1 and CDR2 are SGDLS and YYNGEE. CDR3 DNA sequence: TGTGCCAGCAGCCAAGGCGCAAACTATGGCTACACCTTC. Its protein product is CASSQGANYGYTF.

V usage is TRBV6-1 and J usage is TRBJ2-3; 8 bases line up with TRBD1. CDR1 MNHNS and CDR2 SASEGT come from the germline V gene. V lost 4 bases, J lost 8 bases, and 8 bases stayed unmatched. The CDR3 length is 14 residues. CDR3 residues: CASSAGQGLGTQYF. In nucleotides, the CDR3 is TGTGCCAGCAGTGCCGGACAGGGCCTAGGTACGCAGTATTTT.

This clone showed up just a few times. This chain joins TRBV28 and TRBJ1-3, with no clear D. The germline V gene has CDR1 MDHEN and CDR2 SYDVKM. This CDR3 is 14 amino acids long. V was trimmed by 5 bases and J by 0 bases, leaving 8 bases between them. CDR3 nucleotide sequence: TGTGCCAGCAGTGAGGACTTCTCTGGAAACACCATATATTTT. Translated, it gives CASSEDFSGNTIYF.

The rearrangement uses TRBV2 and TRBJ2-7; 9 bases align to TRBD2. Germline-derived CDR1 and CDR2 are SNHLY and FYNNEI. V was pared by 7 bases and J by 2 bases, with 12 bases of the junction left unmatched. This CDR3 contains 16 residues. The CDR3 loop is CASTSEGLAGPYEQYF. For the CDR3, the DNA is TGTGCCAGCACCTCAGAGGGGCTAGCGGGACCCTACGAGCAGTACTTC.